These 30 T cell receptor beta chains came from one sample sequenced in a study of T cell repertoires in cytomegalovirus infection. Via MiXCR, TCRdb re-called the reads, giving one row per CDR3 protein. The table shows 7,500 to 9,500 distinct CDR3 sequences, with roughly 50% occurring only once. No antigen has been identified for these receptors. Sequences were obtained from PBMCs, sequenced either directly or after in vitro stimulation (not recorded which). The source of these receptors is a human donor in good health (CMV status not recorded). Some clones in this sample may be carry-over from other donors' samples.

For this clonotype: The junction departs from germline at one end; a sequencing error may be responsible. The chain joins TRBV10-3 to TRBJ1-5, with a possible D match to TRBD1 (5 bases). This CDR3 contains 20 residues. CDR1 is ENHRY and CDR2 is SYGVKD in the germline V gene. The chain's CDR3 is CAISASEQVSDETRNPPQHF. In nucleotides, the CDR3 is TGTGCCATCAGTGCGTCGGAACAGGTGAGTGACGAGACTCGCAATCCGCCCCAGCATTTT.

This clonotype was detected ten times or more. The chain carries TRBV12-3 or TRBV12-4 and TRBJ2-2, with D uncertain. CDR3 length: 11 residues. Between the trimmed V and J ends, which lost 11 bases and 8 bases, there was a span of 12 bases. The CDR3 is CACSEIGELFF. CDR3 nucleotides: TGTGCCTGTTCGGAGATAGGGGAGCTGTTTTTT.

This clonotype was seen just once. CDR3 protein: CASSYRVSPYQPQHF. CDR3 DNA: TGCGCCAGCAGTTACCGGGTCTCGCCATATCAGCCCCAGCATTTT. This rearrangement joins TRBV10-2 to TRBJ1-5; D uncertain. The ends were cut back, 5 bases at V and 5 bases at J, with 16 bases in the middle. Germline loops: CDR1 WSHSY, CDR2 SAAADI. The CDR3 has 15 residues.

The chain joins TRBV28 to TRBJ1-2; TRBD1 might be the D (5 bases). CDR1 and CDR2 (germline): MDHEN, SYDVKM. The CDR3 covers 17 residues. V lost 0 bases to trimming and J lost 2 bases, with 16 bases between them. CDR3 sequence: CASSLWGRQGVNYGYTF. In DNA, the CDR3 is TGTGCCAGCAGTTTATGGGGTCGCCAGGGCGTAAACTATGGCTACACCTTC.

The chain joins TRBV12-3 or TRBV12-4 to TRBJ2-1, with D possibly matching TRBD2 (6 bases). This CDR3 has 13 amino acids. The V end was cut by 6 bases, the J end by 14 bases, with 20 bases between. The CDR3: CASRPGLYNYKFF. The CDR3 nucleotides are TGTGCCAGCAGACCGGGACTCTACAATTATAAGTTCTTC.

Concerning this clonotype itself: This likely comes from a read error, as the CDR3 has no conserved phenylalanine or tryptophan at its end. V is TRBV7-4 and J is TRBJ2-7; D is tentatively TRBD1 or TRBD2 (5 bases each). CDR3 length: 15 residues. Germline loops: CDR1 SGHVT, CDR2 SQSDAQ. Trimming took 4 bases from V and 3 from J, leaving 16 bases between them. The CDR3 is CASSSRDLGFYEQYL. The CDR3 DNA is TGTGCCAGCAGCTCACGGGACCTCGGTTTCTACGAGCAGTACTTA.

Only a few counts were recorded for this clonotype. V is TRBV6-1 and J is TRBJ2-1, with D unclear. The germline V and J ends were trimmed by 7 bases and 6 bases, with 7 bases remaining between them. CDR3 length: 11 amino acids. Germline CDR1 is MNHNS and CDR2 is SASEGT. The CDR3 region is CASISGNEQFF. DNA of the CDR3: TGTGCCAGCATTTCGGGCAATGAGCAGTTCTTC.

The chain couples TRBV5-6 to TRBJ1-2; no reliable D call. Germline V gives CDR1 SGHDT, CDR2 YYEEEE. The CDR3 extends over 14 amino acids. Trimming stripped 3 bases from V and 3 bases from J, with 12 bases between. CDR3 in DNA: TGTGCCAGCAGCTGGACTTCGTCCCACTATGGCTACACCTTC. As protein: CASSWTSSHYGYTF.

This chain connects TRBV9 to TRBJ2-7; D might be TRBD1 (6 bases). The CDR3 has 16 residues. With 0 bases removed from V and 8 bases from J, the gap between germline ends came to 21 bases. Per the germline V gene, CDR1 is SGDLS and CDR2 is YYNGEE. The CDR3 DNA is TGTGCCAGCAGCGTAGCAGGGGATTCTTTATCAAGACAGCAGTACTTC. Translated, it gives CASSVAGDSLSRQQYF.

There are a few counts of this clonotype. This sequence joins TRBV7-9 and TRBJ1-6; D remains unclear. The CDR3 consists of 16 residues. Trimming stripped 4 bases from V and 4 bases from J, with 14 bases between. CDR1 and CDR2 (germline): SEHNR, FQNEAQ (reference sequence). DNA of the CDR3: TGTGCCAGCAGCTCCGACCCTCCCTGGTATAATTCACCCCTCCACTTT. The encoded protein is CASSSDPPWYNSPLHF.

The chain employs TRBV12-3 or TRBV12-4 and TRBJ2-1; possibly TRBD2 for D (5 bases). The CDR3 has 20 amino acids. The V end was cut by 10 bases, the J end by 1 base, with 32 bases between. Here the CDR3 reads CAISSLTLLWGERSYNEQFF. In DNA, the CDR3 is TGTGCCATCAGCTCCCTAACCCTCCTTTGGGGAGAAAGGTCCTACAATGAGCAGTTCTTC.

This clonotype was detected ten times or more. V and J are TRBV7-2 and TRBJ2-1, with D uncertain. The CDR3 sequence is 13 residues long. V was trimmed by 10 bases and J by 0 bases, leaving 10 bases between them. Looked up from germline, CDR1 is SGHTA and CDR2 is FQGNSA. CDR3 region: CATSLSSYNEQFF. The CDR3 coding sequence is TGTGCCACCTCCTTGAGCTCCTACAATGAGCAGTTCTTC.

The chain uses TRBV27 and TRBJ2-1; the D call may be TRBD1 or TRBD2 (5 bases each). Trimming removed 1 base at V and 16 bases at J, with 20 bases between. Germline lookup yields CDR1 MNHEY and CDR2 SMNVEV (reference sequence). The CDR3 consists of 14 residues. The CDR3 protein is CASSLWGSHNDHFF. The DNA for the CDR3 is TGTGCCAGCAGTTTATGGGGGTCCCACAATGATCATTTCTTC.

There are a few counts of this clonotype. The junction shows a germline mismatch at one end, possibly a read error. The chain carries TRBV20-1 and TRBJ2-7; tentative D call: TRBD2 (6 bases). Germline loops: CDR1 DFQATT, CDR2 SNEGSKA (reference sequence). The CDR3 covers 15 residues. The CDR3 protein is CSAIGWEVLSYEPSF. In DNA form, the CDR3 reads TGCAGTGCTATAGGGTGGGAGGTCCTCTCCTACGAGCCGTCCTTC.

Points on this clonotype: This is likely a read error, given that the CDR3 carries no conserved phenylalanine or tryptophan at its end. The limits of the CDR3 on the DNA are not certain, so only TCRdb's listed CDR3 is given. This chain links TRBV7-9 with TRBJ2-1. Germline V gene sequence: CDR1 SEHNR, CDR2 FQNEAQ (reference sequence). Ends included, the CDR3 has 16 residues. CDR3 residues: CASSFRGESSYHEQLC.

This clonotype has only a few counts. The missing conserved phenylalanine or tryptophan at the end of this CDR3 makes a read error likely. The chain combines TRBV12-3 or TRBV12-4 with TRBJ1-1; D possibly corresponds to TRBD1 (6 bases). The length of the CDR3 is 16 residues. V lost 6 bases to trimming and J lost 4 bases, with 21 bases between them. This CDR3 reads CASSRRDSKQGTEAFL. The CDR3 DNA follows: TGTGCCAGCAGCCGCAGGGATTCCAAACAGGGCACTGAAGCTTTCTTA.

This clonotype was detected ten times or more. The J gene is TRBJ1-6, the V gene TRBV7-8; D possibly corresponds to TRBD1 (5 bases). From germline, CDR1 is SGHVS and CDR2 FQNEAQ. Trimming removed 4 bases at V and 7 bases at J, with 23 bases between. The CDR3 sequence is 18 residues long. CDR3 DNA sequence: TGTGCCAGCAGCTCCTATGGGCGGGGGTGGAACAGAAATTCACCCCTCCACTTT. It yields the protein CASSSYGRGWNRNSPLHF.

This clonotype has only one observation. The junction shows a germline mismatch at one end, possibly a read error. The chain couples TRBV19 to TRBJ2-3, with 7 positions matching TRBD2. This CDR3 has 18 amino acids. Per germline, CDR1 LNHDA and CDR2 SQIVND (reference sequence). CDR3: CAIILYGLGGLNTYTPYF. CDR3 nucleotides: TGTGCCATTATACTTTACGGACTAGGTGGTCTTAACACATATACGCCGTATTTT.

The chain uses TRBV20-1 and TRBJ2-3, with 7 bases lining up with TRBD1. Trimming took 3 bases from V and 8 from J; bases not matched to a gene: 23. Germline V gene data show CDR1 as DFQATT and CDR2 as SNEGSKA (reference sequence). The CDR3 has 18 amino acids. CDR3 sequence (DNA): TGCAGTGCTAGGAGACTACCATCGACAGGGAGCACACCGGCTACGCAGTATTTT. This translates into CSARRLPSTGSTPATQYF.

This clonotype was counted only a few times. The V call is TRBV7-2, the J call TRBJ2-7, with D possibly called TRBD1 or TRBD2 (5 bases each). This CDR3 spans 15 amino acids. V shed 5 bases and J shed 3 bases, with 17 bases lying between them. CDR1 and CDR2 from the germline V gene are SGHTA and FQGNSA. The DNA of the CDR3 is TGTGCCAGCAGCAGATACCGGGACGGAGGCTACGAGCAGTACTTC. This sequence encodes CASSRYRDGGYEQYF.

This rearrangement joins TRBV27 to TRBJ1-5; D is unresolved. Germline V gives CDR1 MNHEY, CDR2 SMNVEV (reference sequence). The CDR3 has 13 residues. CDR3 DNA: TGTGCACGCAGTGCTGTGTCTGGGCAGCCCCAGCATTTT. This encodes CARSAVSGQPQHF.

This clonotype was detected only once. It is likely a read error, because the conserved phenylalanine at the end of the CDR3 is missing. It is unclear where the CDR3 begins or ends on the DNA, so no DNA is shown, and the CDR3 is as TCRdb lists it. This chain joins TRBV7-9 and TRBJ2-1. CDR1 and CDR2 (germline): SEHNR, FQNEAQ (reference sequence). The CDR3 length equals 16 residues, ends included. The CDR3 sequence is CASSVLGISNYNEQLC.

In this sample, this clonotype turned up a few times. This chain connects TRBV7-7 to TRBJ1-2; 9 nucleotides line up with TRBD1. The CDR3 sequence is 16 residues long. After removal of 8 bases from V and 3 bases from J, the junction contained 13 bases not matched to a gene. CDR1 is SSHAT, CDR2 FNYEAQ, per germline (reference sequence). CDR3 region: CASPMGRDRGYYGYTF. CDR3 nucleotide sequence: TGTGCCAGCCCGATGGGACGAGACAGGGGGTACTATGGCTACACCTTC.

About this clonotype: Lacking the conserved final phenylalanine or tryptophan, this CDR3 likely reflects a read error. Because the CDR3's place on the DNA is in doubt, the DNA is left out and the CDR3 is given as listed by TCRdb. The gene calls are TRBV27 and TRBJ2-3. Looked up from germline, CDR1 is MNHEY and CDR2 is SMNVEV (reference sequence). The CDR3 spans 10 residues, counting both ends. CDR3 loop: CASHGDTPYG.

Details on this clonotype: Since no conserved phenylalanine or tryptophan closes the CDR3, a read error is the likely cause. It is unclear where the CDR3 begins or ends on the DNA, so no DNA is shown, and the CDR3 is as TCRdb lists it. The chain joins TRBV4-2 to TRBJ1-2; the table's D call, TRBD1, has no DNA check behind it. The CDR3 adds up to 23 amino acids, both ends counted. Germline V gives CDR1 LGHNA, CDR2 YNFKEQ. CDR3 loop: CASSQAGVDRVELILKLNYGYKL.

This clonotype was detected many times. The chain recombines TRBV20-1 with TRBJ2-1, with D unclear. Germline V gene sequence: CDR1 DFQATT, CDR2 SNEGSKA (reference sequence). The CDR3 has 15 amino acids. The ends were cut back, 5 bases at V and 6 bases at J, with 20 bases in the middle. The CDR3 nucleotides are TGCAGTGCTCTAATTGACGCCGCCCCCAGCAATGAGCAGTTCTTC. Its protein is CSALIDAAPSNEQFF.

As concerns this clonotype: The final CDR3 position lacks the conserved phenylalanine or tryptophan, pointing to a likely read error. Because the CDR3's place on the DNA is in doubt, the DNA is left out and the CDR3 is given as listed by TCRdb. J is TRBJ2-1 and V is TRBV7-9; the table's D call, TRBD1, was not checked against the DNA. Germline CDR1 SEHNR, CDR2 FQNEAQ (reference sequence). The CDR3 length equals 15 residues, ends included. The CDR3 sequence is CASSIGPGIYNVQLR.

Notes on this clonotype: It is likely a read error, because the conserved phenylalanine at the end of the CDR3 is missing. The chain is built from TRBV27 and TRBJ2-3; D ambiguous. The CDR3 covers 10 residues. Germline values: CDR1 MNHEY, CDR2 SMNVEV (reference sequence). V shed 11 bases and J shed 5 bases, with 8 bases lying between them. As DNA, the CDR3 is TGTGCCCTTCACGGAGATACGCAGTATTTA. Translation gives CALHGDTQYL.

A note on this clonotype: One end of the junction varies from germline; a read error may be responsible. This sequence joins TRBV6-1 and TRBJ1-1; D not resolved. The CDR3 sequence is 12 residues long. CDR1 is MNHNS and CDR2 is SASEGT in the germline V gene. CDR3 coding DNA: TGTGCCAGCACCTGGTTGCGGACTGAATTGTTATTT. Protein product: CASTWLRTELLF.

This clonotype was detected only a few times. The rearrangement joins TRBV6-1 to TRBJ2-7; a possible D gene is TRBD2 (7 bases). Germline CDR1 is MNHNS and CDR2 is SASEGT. Deletions cut 7 bases from V and 3 bases from J, with 13 bases between. The CDR3 extends over 13 amino acids. CDR3 in DNA: TGTGCCAGCATAGGACTAGGGGGCTACGAGCAGTACTTC. This sequence encodes CASIGLGGYEQYF.